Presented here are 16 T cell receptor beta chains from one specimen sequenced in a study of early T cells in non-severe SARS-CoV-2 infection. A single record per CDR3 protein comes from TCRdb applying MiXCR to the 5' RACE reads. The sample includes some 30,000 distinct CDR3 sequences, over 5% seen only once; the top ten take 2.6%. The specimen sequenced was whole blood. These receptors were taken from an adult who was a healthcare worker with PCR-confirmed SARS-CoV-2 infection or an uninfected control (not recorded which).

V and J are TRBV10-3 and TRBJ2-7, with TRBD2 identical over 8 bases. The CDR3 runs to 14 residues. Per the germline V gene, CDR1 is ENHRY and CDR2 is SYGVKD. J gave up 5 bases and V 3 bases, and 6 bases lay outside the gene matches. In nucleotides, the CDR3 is TGTGCCATCAGTGATAGCGGGGAGTCTAACGAGCAGTACTTC. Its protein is CAISDSGESNEQYF.

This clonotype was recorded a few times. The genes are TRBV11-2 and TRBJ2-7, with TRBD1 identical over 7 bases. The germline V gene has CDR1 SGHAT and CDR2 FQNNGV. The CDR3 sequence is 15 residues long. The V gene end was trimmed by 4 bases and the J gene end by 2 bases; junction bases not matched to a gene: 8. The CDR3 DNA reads TGTGCCAGCAGCTCGATCCGGGACAGCACCTACGAGCAGTACTTC. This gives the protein CASSSIRDSTYEQYF.

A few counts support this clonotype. In DNA form, the CDR3 reads TGTGCCAGCAGCTTGCAGGGGAGCTCCTACAATGAGCAGTTCTTC. It encodes CASSLQGSSYNEQFF. V and J are TRBV5-6 and TRBJ2-1, with D perhaps matching TRBD1 (6 bases). The CDR3 loop spans 15 amino acids. V was cut by 1 base and J by 0 bases, with 8 bases left in between. Germline V gives CDR1 SGHDT, CDR2 YYEEEE.

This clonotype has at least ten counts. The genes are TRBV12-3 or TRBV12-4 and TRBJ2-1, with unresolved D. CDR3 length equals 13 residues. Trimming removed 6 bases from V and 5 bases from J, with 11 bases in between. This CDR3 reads CASSGRNHNEQFF. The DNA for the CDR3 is TGTGCCAGCAGCGGAAGGAACCACAATGAGCAGTTCTTC.

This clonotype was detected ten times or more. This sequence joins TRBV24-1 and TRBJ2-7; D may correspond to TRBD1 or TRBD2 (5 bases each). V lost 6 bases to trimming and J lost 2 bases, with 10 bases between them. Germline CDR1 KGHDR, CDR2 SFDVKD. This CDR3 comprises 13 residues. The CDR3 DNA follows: TGTGCCACCAGTTCCGGGGCAACCTACGAGCAGTACTTC. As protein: CATSSGATYEQYF.

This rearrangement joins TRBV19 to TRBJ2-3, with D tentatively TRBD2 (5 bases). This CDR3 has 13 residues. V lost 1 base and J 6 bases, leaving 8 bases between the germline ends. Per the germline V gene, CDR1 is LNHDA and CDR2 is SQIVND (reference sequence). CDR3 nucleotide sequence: TGTGCCAGTAGTATAGTAGGGAGTGATACGCAGTATTTT. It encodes CASSIVGSDTQYF.

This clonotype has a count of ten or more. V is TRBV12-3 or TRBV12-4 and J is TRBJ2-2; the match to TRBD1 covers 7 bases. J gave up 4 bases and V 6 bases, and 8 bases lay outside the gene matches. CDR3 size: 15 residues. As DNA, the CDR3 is TGTGCCAGCAGAGACAGGGCACGGGTCACCGGGGAGCTGTTTTTT. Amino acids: CASRDRARVTGELFF.

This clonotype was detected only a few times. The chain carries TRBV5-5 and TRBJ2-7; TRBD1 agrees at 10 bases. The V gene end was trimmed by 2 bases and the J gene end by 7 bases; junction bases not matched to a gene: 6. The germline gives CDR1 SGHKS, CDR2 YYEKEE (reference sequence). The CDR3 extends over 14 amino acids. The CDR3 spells CASSFPGQGREQYF. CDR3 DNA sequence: TGTGCCAGCAGCTTTCCGGGACAGGGGCGGGAGCAGTACTTC. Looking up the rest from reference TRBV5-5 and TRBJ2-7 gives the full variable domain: DAGVTQSPTHLIKTRGQQVTLRCSPISGHKSVSWYQQVLGQGPQFIFQYYEKEERGRGNFPDRFSARQFPNYSSELNVNALLLGDSALYLCASSFPGQGREQYFGPGTRLTVT.

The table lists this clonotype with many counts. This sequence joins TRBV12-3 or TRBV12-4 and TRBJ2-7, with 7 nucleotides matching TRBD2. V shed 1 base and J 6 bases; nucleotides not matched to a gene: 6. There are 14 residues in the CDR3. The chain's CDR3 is CASSLGEGVAEQYF. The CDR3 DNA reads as TGTGCCAGCAGTTTAGGGGAGGGAGTCGCCGAGCAGTACTTC.

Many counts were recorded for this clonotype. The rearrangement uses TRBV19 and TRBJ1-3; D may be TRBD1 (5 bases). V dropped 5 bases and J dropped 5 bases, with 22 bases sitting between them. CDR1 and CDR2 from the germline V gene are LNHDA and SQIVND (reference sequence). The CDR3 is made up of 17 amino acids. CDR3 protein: CASSLQGHGTLRNTIYF. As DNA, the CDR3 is TGTGCCAGTAGTCTGCAGGGCCATGGGACTCTAAGAAACACCATATATTTT.

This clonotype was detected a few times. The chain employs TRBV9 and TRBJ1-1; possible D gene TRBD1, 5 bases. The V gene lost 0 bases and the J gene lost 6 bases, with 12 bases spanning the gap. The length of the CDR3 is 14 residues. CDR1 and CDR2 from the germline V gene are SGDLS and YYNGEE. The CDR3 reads CASSVGAGSAEAFF. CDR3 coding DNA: TGTGCCAGCAGCGTAGGGGCAGGGAGTGCTGAAGCTTTCTTT.

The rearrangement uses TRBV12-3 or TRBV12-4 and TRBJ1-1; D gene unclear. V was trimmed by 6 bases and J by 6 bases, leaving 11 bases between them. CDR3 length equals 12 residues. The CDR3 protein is CASSPTAAEAFF. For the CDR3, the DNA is TGTGCCAGCAGCCCCACAGCGGCTGAAGCTTTCTTT.

The CDR3 DNA is TGTGCCAGCAGCCAAGGTCTAGCTGGATCCTACGAGCAGTACTTC. This translates into CASSQGLAGSYEQYF. The chain links TRBV3-1 to TRBJ2-7, with D possibly being TRBD2 (5 bases). This CDR3 contains 15 residues. The V end was cut by 1 base, the J end by 1 base, with 11 bases between. Looked up from germline, CDR1 is LGHDT and CDR2 is YNNKEL (reference sequence).

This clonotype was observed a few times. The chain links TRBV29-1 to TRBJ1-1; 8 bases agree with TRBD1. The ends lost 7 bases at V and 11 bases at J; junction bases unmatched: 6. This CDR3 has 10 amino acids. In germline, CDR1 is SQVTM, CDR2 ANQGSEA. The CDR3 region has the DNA TGCAGCGCAAGGACAGGGATGGCTTTCTTT. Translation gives CSARTGMAFF.

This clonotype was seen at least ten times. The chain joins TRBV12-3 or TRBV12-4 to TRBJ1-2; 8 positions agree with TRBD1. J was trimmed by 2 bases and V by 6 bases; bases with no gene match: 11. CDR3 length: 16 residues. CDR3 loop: CASSLPGQVGNYGYTF. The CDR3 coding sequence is TGTGCCAGCAGCTTACCGGGACAGGTGGGGAACTATGGCTACACCTTC.

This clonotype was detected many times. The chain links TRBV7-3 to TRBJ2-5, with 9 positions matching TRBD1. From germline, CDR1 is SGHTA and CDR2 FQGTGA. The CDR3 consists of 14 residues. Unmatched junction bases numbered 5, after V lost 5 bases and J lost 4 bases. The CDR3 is CASSEGTGRETQYF. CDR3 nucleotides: TGTGCCAGCAGCGAAGGGACAGGGCGAGAGACCCAGTACTTC.